What follows is one T cell receptor beta chain and its context. Its antigen is unidentified. There are 14 residues in the CDR3. Germline V gene data show CDR1 as ENHRY and CDR2 as SYGVKD. Trimming cost V 10 bases and J 1 base, with 16 bases left between them. Measured with immunoSEQ multiplex PCR; TCRdb has only the in-frame clones, and not every one. This sample has about 36,000 clones, with roughly 92% found just once. This sample is drawn from a study of T cells in tuberculosis. Turning to the study itself: The T cells targeted glucose monomycolate, a mycobacterial lipid, via CD1B.

Study results and limitations: Classification accuracy was 87% (AUROC around 0.9) with the GMM-specific repertoire. Active tuberculosis alpha repertoires lay closer to GMM-specific TCRs than controls'. Shorter CDR3-alpha in active tuberculosis partly drove smaller distances.

This sequence originates from a donor aged 10-29 years with latent tuberculosis or without tuberculosis infection. The chain links TRBV10-3 to TRBJ2-5; tentative D call: TRBD1 (5 bases). The sequencing sample was made of PBMCs. DNA for the CDR3: TGTGCCACATACGCCCCAGGGATCCAAGAGACCCAGTACTTC. It codes for CATYAPGIQETQYF.